This TCR beta chain was obtained from a study of blood T cells in healthy people across ages. Sample-barcoded 5' priming and a J-beta primer mix drove a second PCR of about 6 to 11 cycles. TCRdb reanalysed the 5' RACE reads using MiXCR and keeps one entry per CDR3 protein. There are 660,000 or so distinct CDR3 sequences in the sample; roughly three fifths occur only once, and over 30% lies in the top ten. Germline V gene sequence: CDR1 ENHRY, CDR2 SYGVKD. The CDR3 length is 14 residues. Trimming cost V 7 bases and J 4 bases, with 16 bases left between them. The sequence derives from a man aged 60 to 69 in good health. Sequencing was done on a sample of blood. The chain couples TRBV10-3 to TRBJ1-2, with no clear D. In nucleotides, the CDR3 is TGTGCCATCAAAGCAGAATCCCCTCTCTATGGCTACACCTTC. Its protein is CAIKAESPLYGYTF.